This note documents a single TCR beta chain sequence. In the source study's methods: Reference gene primer amplification gave nucleated cell count estimates. This table comes from immunoSEQ multiplex PCR, and its TCRdb copy is limited to in-frame clones, with some not included. V and J calls and clone size are copied from that table; D and trimming were computed from the DNA. The table includes about 86,000 clones, over 80% detected once. This specimen comes from a study of blood T cell repertoires in COVID-19. Study context: Collection of acute and convalescent COVID-19 samples took place in the United States, Italy and Spain.

Trimming took 1 base from V and 5 from J, leaving 14 bases between them. Germline V lookup: CDR1 SEHNR, CDR2 FQNEAQ (reference sequence). This CDR3 has 15 residues. The receptor was isolated from a human donor in a cohort sampled during active COVID-19. Sequencing was performed on peripheral blood. This sequence joins TRBV7-9 and TRBJ1-1, with D possibly TRBD1 on 5 matching bases. This chain's CDR3 is CASSLVDGGGTEAFF. CDR3 in DNA: TGTGCCAGCAGCTTAGTGGACGGTGGGGGGACTGAAGCTTTCTTT.